Listed below are T cell receptor beta chains from one sample, sequenced in a study of CD8 T cells in Susac syndrome. TCRdb reprocessed the immunoSEQ multiplex PCR reads with MiXCR, giving one entry per CDR3 protein. The sample includes over 100,000 distinct CDR3 sequences, 96% of them seen just once. The sample comprised CD4+ T cells from PBMCs. Receptors were obtained from a human donor with Susac syndrome. CDR3s leave out the opening cysteine and the closing phenylalanine or tryptophan. A D gene is named only where the DNA matches it firmly.

TRBV11-2	TRBJ2-1	-	ASSLGAEGEQF
TRBV20-1	TRBJ1-5	-	SARTGRLQH
TRBV3-1	TRBJ2-1	TRBD1	ASSPRQGGSNEQF
TRBV9	TRBJ2-1	-	ASTPGGRSYNEQF
TRBV29-1	TRBJ1-1	-	SAGVDPTTEAF
TRBV2	TRBJ1-2	-	ASQTESNYGYT
TRBV7-9	TRBJ2-5	TRBD2	ASSLGLAGSGIGETQY
TRBV20-1	TRBJ1-1	-	SVLIGGGNTEAF
TRBV6-5	TRBJ2-5	-	ASSYSSGETQY
TRBV29-1	TRBJ2-3	TRBD1	SAYPTGGGTDTQY
TRBV5-1	TRBJ2-7	-	ASSRDSNSYEQY
TRBV11-1	TRBJ2-3	-	ASSLGTKAGDTQY
TRBV28	TRBJ1-1	TRBD1	ASTSDRGAF
TRBV5-1	TRBJ2-5	-	ASRKRGAVEETQY
TRBV15	TRBJ2-3	TRBD2	ATSSLAGLAGGDTQY